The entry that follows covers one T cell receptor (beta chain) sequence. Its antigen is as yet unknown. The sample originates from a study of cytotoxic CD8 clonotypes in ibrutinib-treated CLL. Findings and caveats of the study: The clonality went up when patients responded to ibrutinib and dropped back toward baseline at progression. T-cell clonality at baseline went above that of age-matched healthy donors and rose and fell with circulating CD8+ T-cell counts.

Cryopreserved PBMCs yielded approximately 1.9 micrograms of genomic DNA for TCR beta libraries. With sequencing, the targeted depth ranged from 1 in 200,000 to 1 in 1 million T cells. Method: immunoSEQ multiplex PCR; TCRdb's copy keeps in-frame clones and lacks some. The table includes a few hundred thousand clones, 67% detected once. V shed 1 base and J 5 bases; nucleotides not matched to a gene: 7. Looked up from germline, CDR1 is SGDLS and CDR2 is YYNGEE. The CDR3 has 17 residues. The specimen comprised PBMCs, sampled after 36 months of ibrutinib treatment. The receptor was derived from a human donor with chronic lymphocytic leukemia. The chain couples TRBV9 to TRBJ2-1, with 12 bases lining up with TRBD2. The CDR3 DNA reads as TGTGCCAGCAGCGTAAACCCGGCTAGCGGGGGGGACAATGAGCAGTTCTTC. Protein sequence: CASSVNPASGGDNEQFF.